This T cell receptor beta chain appears in the sequencing data of a study of identical twins. The V gene end was trimmed by 5 bases and the J gene end by 3 bases; junction bases not matched to a gene: 5. CDR3 size: 14 residues. Germline CDR1 DFQATT, CDR2 SNEGSKA (reference sequence). A few counts support this clonotype. One entry per CDR3 protein results from TCRdb running MiXCR on the 5' RACE reads. The table shows under 900,000 distinct CDR3 sequences, with roughly 12% occurring only once. The sample was also reused in another study, on yellow fever vaccine responses in identical twins.

Source material: PBMCs. V gene TRBV20-1 combines with J gene TRBJ2-3; 10 positions agree with TRBD2. The TCR sequence derives from a woman younger than 35 in good health. This chain's CDR3 is CSAARLAGTDTQYF. CDR3 sequence (DNA): TGCAGTGCTGCCAGACTAGCGGGTACAGATACGCAGTATTTT.